A single sample gave rise to the 29 T cell receptor beta chains below, sequenced in a study of human T cells and chemical hapten exposure. TCRdb re-called the RACE reads with MiXCR, one entry per CDR3 protein. The sample includes 50,000 to 70,000 distinct CDR3 sequences, approximately 6.2% seen only once; the top ten take 3% to 3.5%. The time point is: healthy volunteer bleed at 6 weeks. Total RNA was extracted from unfractionated whole blood. The sequencing sample was made of whole blood. These TCRs come from a female donor in good health. Some clones in this sample may be carry-over from other donors' samples.

This clonotype came up many times. This rearrangement joins TRBV3-1 to TRBJ1-5; D not certain. Germline values: CDR1 LGHDT, CDR2 YNNKEL (reference sequence). This CDR3 is 13 amino acids long. V was shortened by 0 bases and J by 7 bases, with 7 bases between the two germline ends. The CDR3 is CASSQDRRQPQHF. The CDR3 DNA reads TGTGCCAGCAGCCAAGATAGACGCCAGCCCCAGCATTTT. Together with reference TRBV3-1 and TRBJ1-5, the CDR3 gives the full variable domain: DTAVSQTPKYLVTQMGNDKSIKCEQNLGHDTMYWYKQDSKKFLKIMFSYNNKELIINETVPNRFSPKSPDKAHLNLHINSLELGDSAVYFCASSQDRRQPQHFGDGTRLSIL.

The chain recombines TRBV4-2 with TRBJ2-3, with 7 bases identical to TRBD2. The V and J ends lost 0 bases and 3 bases, in that order; junction bases with no gene match: 3. The germline V gene has CDR1 LGHNA and CDR2 YNFKEQ. This CDR3 has 15 residues. The DNA of the CDR3 is TGTGCCAGCAGCCAAGAGGGGGGAGGGACAGATACGCAGTATTTT. Its translation: CASSQEGGGTDTQYF.

In this sample, this clonotype turned up many times. The V and J genes are TRBV2 and TRBJ2-6; D is possibly TRBD2 (6 bases). From germline, CDR1 is SNHLY and CDR2 FYNNEI. The CDR3 sequence is 14 residues long. The V end lost 8 bases, the J end lost 0 bases, and 8 bases lay between the germline ends. The CDR3 spells CASRRGSGANVLTF. DNA of the CDR3: TGTGCCAGCCGGAGGGGCTCTGGGGCCAACGTCCTGACTTTC.

With regard to this clonotype: A read error is possible here, since a much larger clone lies one base away. V usage is TRBV11-2 and J usage is TRBJ2-2, with 10 bases matching TRBD2. With V trimmed by 5 bases and J by 6 bases, 18 bases remained unmatched. Germline V CDR1 and CDR2: SGHAT, FQNNGV. The CDR3 extends over 19 amino acids. The CDR3 region is CASSRGRTSGAEYAGELFF. CDR3 nucleotide sequence: TGTGCCAGCAGCCGCGGACGGACTAGCGGAGCCGAATACGCCGGGGAGCTGTTTTTT.

Ten or more counts support this clonotype. This chain joins TRBV30 and TRBJ1-6, with 9 bases fitting TRBD1. Germline loops: CDR1 GTSNPN, CDR2 SVGIG (reference sequence). This CDR3 has 13 residues. V was pared by 5 bases and J by 9 bases, with 5 bases of the junction left unmatched. The CDR3 sequence is CAWGGTGSSPLHF. The CDR3 DNA follows: TGTGCCTGGGGCGGGACAGGGTCTTCACCCCTCCACTTT.

This sequence joins TRBV14 and TRBJ2-7; D is unclear. Trimming removed 0 bases at V and 3 bases at J, with 3 bases between. Per germline, CDR1 SGHDN and CDR2 FVKESK. The CDR3 loop spans 12 amino acids. CDR3 residues: CASSQESYEQYF. The CDR3 DNA reads as TGTGCCAGCAGCCAAGAAAGCTACGAGCAGTACTTC. Based on the CDR3 plus reference TRBV14 and TRBJ2-7, the full variable domain is EAGVTQFPSHSVIEKGQTVTLRCDPISGHDNLYWYRRVMGKEIKFLLHFVKESKQDESGMPNNRFLAERTGGTYSTLKVQPAELEDSGVYFCASSQESYEQYFGPGTRLTVT.

This clonotype was picked up a small number of times. This sequence joins TRBV28 and TRBJ2-6; the D gene could be TRBD1 or TRBD2 (6 bases each). With 5 bases removed from V and 3 bases from J, the gap between germline ends came to 17 bases. From germline, CDR1 is MDHEN and CDR2 SYDVKM. This CDR3 has 17 residues. CDR3 nucleotides: TGTGCCAGCAGTGGGTTGGGGGGCCTGGGTGGGGCCAACGTCCTGACTTTC. Translating gives CASSGLGGLGGANVLTF.

The CDR3: CASEVISGTYEQYF. DNA of the CDR3: TGTGCCAGCGAGGTCATTAGCGGAACCTACGAGCAGTACTTC. This rearrangement joins TRBV6-1 to TRBJ2-7; the D gene is possibly TRBD2 (6 bases). This CDR3 contains 14 residues. Per the germline V gene, CDR1 is MNHNS and CDR2 is SASEGT. V dropped 8 bases and J dropped 2 bases, with 16 bases sitting between them.

The chain joins TRBV6-1 to TRBJ1-1; 9 bases line up with TRBD1. Looked up from germline, CDR1 is MNHNS and CDR2 is SASEGT. This CDR3 contains 16 residues. The V gene end was trimmed by 4 bases and the J gene end by 5 bases; junction bases not matched to a gene: 11. CDR3 loop: CASSVLTGGLGTEAFF. For the CDR3, the DNA is TGTGCCAGCAGTGTCTTGACAGGGGGACTGGGGACTGAAGCTTTCTTT.

This clonotype was picked up many times. The chain recombines TRBV20-1 with TRBJ1-5; 10 positions agree with TRBD1. Unmatched junction bases numbered 0, after V lost 1 base and J lost 0 bases. The CDR3 is made up of 15 amino acids. The V gene's germline CDR1 is DFQATT and CDR2 SNEGSKA (reference sequence). CDR3 DNA: TGCAGTGCTAGAGGGACAGGGGGTAGCAATCAGCCCCAGCATTTT. It specifies CSARGTGGSNQPQHF.

Worth noting for this clonotype: This may arise from a read error, as a much more abundant clone is one base away. The V and J genes are TRBV28 and TRBJ2-3, with 8 bases matching TRBD1. CDR1 is MDHEN, CDR2 SYDVKM, per germline. Trimming removed 6 bases from V and 1 base from J; junction bases left unmatched: 6. This CDR3 has 15 amino acids. This chain's CDR3 is CASRTGGSGTDTQYF. The CDR3 DNA reads TGTGCCAGCAGAACAGGGGGATCTGGCACAGATACGCAGTATTTT.

The V gene is TRBV29-1, the J gene TRBJ1-2; D is undetermined. The CDR3 loop spans 15 amino acids. Trimming removed 0 bases at V and 8 bases at J, with 19 bases between. The V gene's germline CDR1 is SQVTM and CDR2 ANQGSEA. CDR3 loop: CSVEDRQDPSGGYTF. DNA of the CDR3: TGCAGCGTTGAAGATCGCCAAGACCCCTCGGGGGGCTACACCTTC.

This clonotype was seen a handful of times. The rearrangement joins TRBV6-1 to TRBJ2-7; 8 bases fit TRBD1. The V gene's germline CDR1 is MNHNS and CDR2 SASEGT. This CDR3 comprises 13 residues. V was clipped by 2 bases and J by 6 bases; unmatched bases: 3. The CDR3, as DNA: TGTGCCAGCAGTGAACAGGGGGCAAGCGAGCAGTACTTC. Its protein product is CASSEQGASEQYF.

This clonotype was counted many times. The J gene is TRBJ2-7, the V gene TRBV6-6; the match to TRBD1 covers 8 bases. The CDR3 has 14 residues. CDR1 and CDR2 (germline): MNHNY, SVGAGI (reference sequence). V lost 7 bases to trimming and J lost 2 bases; unmatched junction nucleotides: 7. Written as DNA, the CDR3 is TGTGCCAGCACCCTCATGACAGGGGCCTACGAGCAGTACTTC. This codes for CASTLMTGAYEQYF.

This clonotype showed up many times. The chain couples TRBV20-1 to TRBJ1-2; TRBD1 matches 9 bases. With 0 bases clipped from V and 2 bases from J, the junction kept 10 bases outside the gene matches. Germline loops: CDR1 DFQATT, CDR2 SNEGSKA (reference sequence). The CDR3 is 17 residues long. The CDR3 nucleotides are TGCAGTGCTAGAGATCAACAGGGGGCCCCCCCCAACTATGGCTACACCTTC. It is translated as CSARDQQGAPPNYGYTF.

This clonotype was counted at least ten times. This chain joins TRBV3-1 and TRBJ1-5; no clear D. CDR3 length equals 14 residues. V dropped 0 bases and J dropped 6 bases, with 9 bases sitting between them. Germline V gene sequence: CDR1 LGHDT, CDR2 YNNKEL (reference sequence). The CDR3 bases are TGTGCCAGCAGCCAAGATTGGTTAGCTCAGCCCCAGCATTTT. Amino acid sequence: CASSQDWLAQPQHF.

This clonotype was detected ten times or more. The genes are TRBV25-1 and TRBJ2-1; D gene uncertain. V lost 8 bases and J lost 8, with 19 bases in between. This CDR3 region has 14 residues. The germline CDR1 and CDR2 sequences are MGHDK and SYGVNS. This CDR3 reads CASASATYGDEQFF. The CDR3 region has the DNA TGTGCCAGCGCCTCAGCGACTTATGGGGATGAGCAGTTCTTC.

This clonotype was detected many times. This sequence joins TRBV5-5 and TRBJ2-3; 8 bases align to TRBD2. Trimming cost V 4 bases and J 3 bases; bases outside gene matches: 13. The CDR3 loop spans 17 amino acids. In germline, CDR1 is SGHKS, CDR2 YYEKEE (reference sequence). The DNA of the CDR3 is TGTGCCAGCAGCCTAGGGACTAGGGGGAGCATGACAGATACGCAGTATTTT. It codes for CASSLGTRGSMTDTQYF.

This clonotype appeared many times. V usage is TRBV20-1 and J usage is TRBJ2-3; D call uncertain. CDR1 is DFQATT, CDR2 SNEGSKA, per germline (reference sequence). The CDR3 has 13 residues. Trimming took 3 bases from V and 2 from J, leaving 9 bases between them. This chain's CDR3 is CSASSQFTDTQYF. Here the CDR3 DNA reads TGCAGTGCTAGCTCACAGTTCACAGATACGCAGTATTTT.

There are many counts of this clonotype. This chain links TRBV5-5 with TRBJ2-6, with TRBD1 matching over 8 bases. Germline CDR1 and CDR2: SGHKS and YYEKEE (reference sequence). The CDR3 covers 16 residues. V lost 4 bases to trimming and J lost 4 bases; unmatched junction nucleotides: 7. The CDR3 region has the DNA TGTGCCAGCAGCCGATACAGGGGGTCGGGGGCCAACGTCCTGACTTTC. Protein product: CASSRYRGSGANVLTF.

This clonotype was picked up many times. The gene calls are TRBV5-1 and TRBJ2-5; 7 bases line up with TRBD2. The CDR3 has 16 residues. V trimming: 0 bases; J trimming: 5 bases; junction bases outside the gene matches: 10. The germline V gene has CDR1 SGHRS and CDR2 YFSETQ. The CDR3 DNA sequence: TGCGCCAGCAGCTTGGGCGGGAGAAGCGGCGGTGAGACCCAGTACTTC. Translated: CASSLGGRSGGETQYF.

In its sample, this clonotype was seen a few times. This sequence joins TRBV20-1 and TRBJ1-5, with no clear D. V was cut by 3 bases and J by 5 bases, with 8 bases left in between. CDR3 length: 12 residues. In germline, CDR1 is DFQATT, CDR2 SNEGSKA (reference sequence). The CDR3 coding sequence is TGCAGTGCTAGTTCGGCTGATCAGCCCCAGCATTTT. It codes for CSASSADQPQHF.

The chain has TRBV6-2 or TRBV6-3 and TRBJ1-1, with 8 bases identical to TRBD1. CDR1 is MNHEY and CDR2 is SVGEGT in the germline V gene. This CDR3 has 15 amino acids. After removal of 6 bases from V and 0 bases from J, the junction contained 6 bases not matched to a gene. The CDR3 DNA is TGTGCCAGCAGCACAGACAGGGGCATGAACACTGAAGCTTTCTTT. Translating it yields CASSTDRGMNTEAFF.

As to this clonotype: The junction differs from germline at one of its ends, possibly a read error. The chain combines TRBV3-1 with TRBJ1-5, with TRBD1 identical over 7 bases. CDR1 is LGHDT and CDR2 is YNNKEL in the germline V gene (reference sequence). The CDR3 runs to 13 residues. CDR3 amino acids: CASSSGGNQPQNF. DNA of the CDR3: TGTGCCAGCAGTTCAGGGGGAAATCAGCCCCAGAATTTT.

The rearrangement links TRBV6-5 to TRBJ2-7; 10 bases fit TRBD1. V was clipped by 5 bases and J by 4 bases; unmatched bases: 5. The CDR3 has 14 amino acids. Germline-derived CDR1 and CDR2 are MNHEY and SVGAGI. CDR3 region: CASSPGQGSYEQYF. The CDR3 DNA is TGTGCCAGCAGTCCGGGACAGGGGAGTTACGAGCAGTACTTC.

This clonotype appeared many times. The rearrangement links TRBV2 to TRBJ1-2, with TRBD1 identical over 8 bases. Losses at the gene ends were 6 bases for V and 4 bases for J; bases not matched to a gene: 16. Germline V gives CDR1 SNHLY, CDR2 FYNNEI. The CDR3 is 17 amino acids. CDR3 in amino acids: CASRVDRGFIGSYGYTF. The CDR3 bases are TGTGCCAGCAGGGTCGACAGGGGATTTATAGGGTCCTATGGCTACACCTTC.

This clonotype was observed a handful of times. This sequence joins TRBV7-9 and TRBJ2-1, with TRBD2 matching over 8 bases. V gave up 5 bases and J gave up 5 bases; unmatched junction bases: 8. Germline-derived CDR1 and CDR2 are SEHNR and FQNEAQ (reference sequence). The CDR3 is 15 residues long. In nucleotides, the CDR3 is TGTGCCAGCAGCCTAGGGACTAGACACCACAATGAGCAGTTCTTC. This sequence encodes CASSLGTRHHNEQFF.

The DNA of the CDR3 is TGCGCCAGCAGCTTGGTGGGGACCGGGGCCAACGTCCTGACTTTC. Translating it yields CASSLVGTGANVLTF. This sequence joins TRBV5-1 and TRBJ2-6, with D perhaps matching TRBD1 or TRBD2 (5 bases each). Deletions cut 0 bases from V and 4 bases from J, with 8 bases between. Germline loops: CDR1 SGHRS, CDR2 YFSETQ. The CDR3 is made up of 15 amino acids.

This rearrangement joins TRBV4-1 to TRBJ2-1, with D uncertain. The CDR3 is 17 residues long. The V gene lost 1 base and the J gene lost 0 bases, with 13 bases spanning the gap. Germline CDR1 reads MGHRA; CDR2 reads YSYEKL. CDR3 sequence reads: CASSQVVSVSSYNEQFF. CDR3 coding DNA: TGCGCCAGCAGCCAAGTAGTCTCCGTGAGCTCCTACAATGAGCAGTTCTTC.